Following are 17 T cell receptor beta chains from one sample sequenced in a study of monozygotic twins with inflammatory bowel disease. TCRdb re-called the 5' RACE reads and gives one entry per CDR3 protein, without DNA. The ten most abundant clones cover 2.4% of a sample with over 150,000 distinct CDR3 sequences. The sample taken for sequencing was blood. These receptors were collected from a human donor with ulcerative colitis or Crohn's disease, or a healthy co-twin of an affected twin (not recorded which).

This chain connects TRBV20-1 to TRBJ1-5; the D call from TCRdb, TRBD1, cannot be confirmed without DNA. This CDR3 comprises 15 residues. Germline V gene data show CDR1 as DFQATT and CDR2 as SNEGSKA (reference sequence). CDR3 in amino acids: CSAQTGNNGNQPQHF.

The V and J genes are TRBV12-3 or TRBV12-4 and TRBJ1-5. This CDR3 has 14 residues. CDR3 sequence reads: CASSRTDGYQPQHF.

J is TRBJ1-2 and V is TRBV7-8; TCRdb's D call of TRBD1 is untestable without DNA. CDR1 and CDR2 from the germline V gene are SGHVS and FQNEAQ. There are 13 residues in the CDR3. The CDR3 here is CASDTGGGYGYTF.

The V gene is TRBV3-1, the J gene TRBJ2-2; the TRBD1 assignment by TCRdb is unverifiable without DNA. Germline V lookup: CDR1 LGHDT, CDR2 YNNKEL (reference sequence). This CDR3 has 15 residues. CDR3: CASSPHTGEAGELFF.

The rearrangement links TRBV9 to TRBJ1-5. CDR1 is SGDLS, CDR2 YYNGEE, per germline. The CDR3 is 13 residues long. The CDR3 sequence is CASSVDGDQPQHF.

The genes are TRBV7-7 and TRBJ2-1. This CDR3 comprises 13 residues. CDR1 SSHAT and CDR2 FNYEAQ come from the germline V gene (reference sequence). The CDR3: CASSLRLNNEQFF.

The CDR3 spells CASSIQASSYEQYF. This chain connects TRBV9 to TRBJ2-7. The CDR3 is 14 residues long. Germline assignment: CDR1 SGDLS and CDR2 YYNGEE.

The gene calls are TRBV25-1 and TRBJ2-7; the D gene TCRdb calls, TRBD1, cannot be checked with no DNA. Germline CDR1 MGHDK, CDR2 SYGVNS. The CDR3 covers 14 residues. The CDR3 is CASSGRTGGYEQYF.

The CDR3 spells CSARVGGPVDTQYF. The chain links TRBV20-1 to TRBJ2-3; TCRdb indicates TRBD1, and absent DNA this call remains unverified. Germline lookup yields CDR1 DFQATT and CDR2 SNEGSKA (reference sequence). The CDR3 loop spans 14 amino acids.

The chain couples TRBV5-6 to TRBJ2-3. CDR3 length: 16 amino acids. Germline-derived CDR1 and CDR2 are SGHDT and YYEEEE. The CDR3 protein is CASSWRHRGGTDTQYF.

The chain employs TRBV12-3 or TRBV12-4 and TRBJ2-5; TCRdb's D gene call, TRBD2, goes unchecked for lack of DNA. The CDR3 extends over 12 amino acids. The CDR3 sequence is CASSRGSETQYF.

The chain links TRBV20-1 to TRBJ2-2; there is no DNA to check the TCRdb D call of TRBD1. The CDR3 is 15 residues long. Germline CDR1 and CDR2: DFQATT and SNEGSKA (reference sequence). CDR3 loop: CSARESSGGTGELFF.

This sequence joins TRBV11-2 and TRBJ2-2; TCRdb returns TRBD1, unconfirmable since there is no DNA. The CDR3 has 14 amino acids. From germline, CDR1 is SGHAT and CDR2 FQNNGV. CDR3 loop: CASSLLRGAGELFF. The full variable domain, rest sourced from reference TRBV11-2 and TRBJ2-2, is EAGVAQSPRYKIIEKRQSVAFWCNPISGHATLYWYQQILGQGPKLLIQFQNNGVVDDSQLPKDRFSAERLKGVDSTLKIQPAKLEDSAVYLCASSLLRGAGELFFGEGSRLTVL.

The chain is built from TRBV18 and TRBJ1-2. Germline V CDR1 and CDR2: KGHSH, LQKENI. The CDR3 has 14 residues. CDR3 region: CASSPTDLDYGYTF.

The chain employs TRBV11-1 and TRBJ2-3. This CDR3 contains 13 residues. Germline lookup yields CDR1 SGHAT and CDR2 FQDESV (reference sequence). The chain's CDR3 is CASSLGRPDTQYF.

This rearrangement joins TRBV12-3 or TRBV12-4 to TRBJ1-5. The CDR3 consists of 15 residues. The CDR3 sequence is CASSSNILGHQPQHF.

The chain carries TRBV5-1 and TRBJ2-7; TCRdb's assignment of TRBD1 cannot be checked, as there is no DNA. Germline CDR1 SGHRS, CDR2 YFSETQ. CDR3 size: 16 residues. The CDR3 sequence: CASSLARQGLSYEQYF.